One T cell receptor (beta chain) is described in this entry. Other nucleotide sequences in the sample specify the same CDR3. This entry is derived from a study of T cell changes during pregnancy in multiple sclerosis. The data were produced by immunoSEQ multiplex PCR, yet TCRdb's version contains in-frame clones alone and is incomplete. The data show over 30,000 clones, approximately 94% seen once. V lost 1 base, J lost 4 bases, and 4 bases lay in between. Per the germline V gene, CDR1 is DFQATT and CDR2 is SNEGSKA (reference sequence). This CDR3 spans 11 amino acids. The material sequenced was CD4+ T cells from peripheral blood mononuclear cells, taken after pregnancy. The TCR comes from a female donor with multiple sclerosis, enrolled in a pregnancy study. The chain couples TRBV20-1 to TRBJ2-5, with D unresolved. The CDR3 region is CSARVAETQYF. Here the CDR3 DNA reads TGCAGTGCTAGAGTAGCAGAGACCCAGTACTTC.